This T cell receptor beta chain originates from a study of beta chain features in type 1 diabetes. The wider study: Comparable age, gender and cell yields were observed in patients relative to healthy donors. Across every sample, roughly 100 million sorted cells were examined in total. General study points: There was a moderate but significant shortening of TCRB CDR3s in all four CD4+ subsets of Type 1 diabetes patients.

The entirety of the isolated RNA underwent reverse transcription, so expressed TCRB transcripts were sequenced. The method was immunoSEQ multiplex PCR; TCRdb's version includes in-frame clones alone and lacks a portion of them. Counted here are about 280,000 clones, roughly 15% occurring once; the ten biggest clones make up roughly 0.015%. Looked up from germline, CDR1 is SEHNR and CDR2 is FQNEAQ (reference sequence). The CDR3 loop spans 16 amino acids. The V and J ends lost 10 bases and 9 bases, in that order; junction bases with no gene match: 18. As concerns this clone: Its cognate antigen is unknown.

A sort by CD45RO/CCR7/CD25/CD127/CD95/CD27 yielded CD4+ naive, central memory, regulatory and stem cell-like memory cells. The chain uses TRBV7-9 and TRBJ2-1; TRBD2 matches at 10 bases. Sequencing was performed on naive CD4+ T cells from blood. The TCR comes from a young man with type 1 diabetes. The CDR3: CATTPTEREGTGEQFF. The CDR3, as DNA: TGTGCCACCACACCCACCGAGCGGGAGGGCACCGGTGAGCAGTTCTTC.